The rows below give T cell receptor beta chains drawn from one sample of a study of patients and donors after allogeneic stem cell transplantation. Via MiXCR, TCRdb re-called the RT-PCR reads, giving one row per CDR3 protein. This repertoire shows approximately 150,000 distinct CDR3 sequences, approximately 37% found once; its top ten account for around half. What was sequenced was blood, either unsorted or a sorted T cell fraction (not recorded which). The receptors come from a human donor who was either an allogeneic HSCT recipient or a stem cell or donor lymphocyte infusion donor (not recorded which). It is not recorded whose cells these are; they may come from a transplant donor. Both conserved end residues are part of each CDR3. The order of the fields is clone size, V gene, J gene, D gene, CDR3 DNA, CDR3 protein. D genes are given only for firm matches. Clone sizes are given selectively: once, few, many, or a class where the clone is expanded.

clone size: .
V gene: TRBV29-1
J gene: TRBJ2-2
D gene: TRBD2
CDR3 DNA: TGCAGCGTCCGGGAGGGCACCGGGGAGCTGTTTTTT
CDR3 protein: CSVREGTGELFF

clone size: few
V gene: TRBV6-5
J gene: TRBJ1-3
D gene: .
CDR3 DNA: TGTGCCAGCAGTCTCAGGACTTGCTCTGGAAACACCATATATTTT
CDR3 protein: CASSLRTCSGNTIYF

clone size: .
V gene: TRBV27
J gene: TRBJ2-2
D gene: TRBD1
CDR3 DNA: TGTGCCAGCGGACAGGGGGCCGGGGAGCTGTTTTTT
CDR3 protein: CASGQGAGELFF

clone size: .
V gene: TRBV29-1
J gene: TRBJ2-7
D gene: .
CDR3 DNA: TGCAGCGTTGAAGGTTTATCCTACGAGCAGTACTTC
CDR3 protein: CSVEGLSYEQYF

clone size: .
V gene: TRBV3-1
J gene: TRBJ1-2
D gene: .
CDR3 DNA: TGTGCCAGCAGCCAATACACAGGGTACTATGGCTACACCTTC
CDR3 protein: CASSQYTGYYGYTF

clone size: few
V gene: TRBV29-1
J gene: TRBJ2-7
D gene: TRBD2
CDR3 DNA: TGCAGCGTTGTGCTGACTAGCGGGGTTTACGAGCAGTACTTC
CDR3 protein: CSVVLTSGVYEQYF

clone size: .
V gene: TRBV20-1
J gene: TRBJ2-7
D gene: .
CDR3 DNA: TGCAGTGCTAGTCCAGCGACACCTTACGAGCAGTACTTC
CDR3 protein: CSASPATPYEQYF

clone size: few
V gene: TRBV6-2/TRBV6-3
J gene: TRBJ1-5
D gene: .
CDR3 DNA: TGTGCCAGCAGTTACTGGGGGGGTCAGCCCCAGCATTTT
CDR3 protein: CASSYWGGQPQHF

clone size: .
V gene: TRBV7-2
J gene: TRBJ2-5
D gene: .
CDR3 DNA: TGTGCCAGCAGCCCCCGGACGGAGATTCAAGAGACCCAGTACTTC
CDR3 protein: CASSPRTEIQETQYF

clone size: few
V gene: TRBV12-3/TRBV12-4
J gene: TRBJ1-1
D gene: .
CDR3 DNA: TGTGCCAGCAGTCTGGACGGGCTGAACACTGAAGCTTTCTTT
CDR3 protein: CASSLDGLNTEAFF

clone size: .
V gene: TRBV7-8
J gene: TRBJ1-4
D gene: .
CDR3 DNA: TGTGCCAGCAGCTTACGAATCTTGGAAGGTGAAAAACTGTTTTTT
CDR3 protein: CASSLRILEGEKLFF

clone size: .
V gene: TRBV28
J gene: TRBJ1-4
D gene: .
CDR3 DNA: TGTGCCAGCAGTTTGGTGGCGAGTGCGGGGATGATACTGTTTTTT
CDR3 protein: CASSLVASAGMILFF

clone size: few
V gene: TRBV12-3/TRBV12-4
J gene: TRBJ2-3
D gene: .
CDR3 DNA: TGTGCCAGCAGTTTGGGGTTGGTTAGGGGAGCGGCAGATACGCAGTATTTT
CDR3 protein: CASSLGLVRGAADTQYF

clone size: .
V gene: TRBV7-9
J gene: TRBJ1-3
D gene: .
CDR3 DNA: TGTGCCAGCAGCTTATTGAACAGCCTCTCTGGAAACACCATATATTTT
CDR3 protein: CASSLLNSLSGNTIYF

clone size: few
V gene: TRBV29-1
J gene: TRBJ1-2
D gene: .
CDR3 DNA: TGCAGCGTTGGAGAGGGAGTCAACTATGGCTACACCTTC
CDR3 protein: CSVGEGVNYGYTF

clone size: .
V gene: TRBV27
J gene: TRBJ1-1
D gene: .
CDR3 DNA: TGTGCCAGCAGTTTAGGACAGAACACTAAAGCTTTCTTT
CDR3 protein: CASSLGQNTKAFF

clone size: .
V gene: TRBV7-9
J gene: TRBJ1-1
D gene: .
CDR3 DNA: TGTGCCAGCAGCTTAGGATCCCCGTGGGGGGCGAATACTGAAGCTTTCTTT
CDR3 protein: CASSLGSPWGANTEAFF

clone size: few
V gene: TRBV19
J gene: TRBJ1-5
D gene: .
CDR3 DNA: TGTGCCAGTAGTCAAATGACAGATAGCAATCAGCCCCAGCATTTT
CDR3 protein: CASSQMTDSNQPQHF

clone size: few
V gene: TRBV13
J gene: TRBJ1-1
D gene: .
CDR3 DNA: TGTGCCAGCACCTCTGACAGATTGAACACTGAAGCTTTCTTT
CDR3 protein: CASTSDRLNTEAFF

clone size: few
V gene: TRBV7-9
J gene: TRBJ1-2
D gene: .
CDR3 DNA: TGTGCCAGCAGTGGAGGTTCTAACTATGGCTACACCTTC
CDR3 protein: CASSGGSNYGYTF

clone size: .
V gene: TRBV10-3
J gene: TRBJ2-1
D gene: TRBD1
CDR3 DNA: TGTGCCATCAGTGCAGGGACAGCGAGCTCCTACAATGAGCAGTTCTTC
CDR3 protein: CAISAGTASSYNEQFF

clone size: few
V gene: TRBV29-1
J gene: TRBJ1-1
D gene: .
CDR3 DNA: TGCAGCGTTGAATTGGGAAGTGGAACTGAAGCTTTCTTT
CDR3 protein: CSVELGSGTEAFF

clone size: .
V gene: TRBV28
J gene: TRBJ2-5
D gene: TRBD2
CDR3 DNA: TGTGCCAGCAGTTTAGGGACTAGCGGGGGGTACCAAGAGACCCAGTACTTC
CDR3 protein: CASSLGTSGGYQETQYF

clone size: .
V gene: TRBV5-1
J gene: TRBJ1-1
D gene: TRBD1
CDR3 DNA: TGCGCCAGCAGCTTGGTAGGGACAGACTTGAACACTGAAGCTTTCTTT
CDR3 protein: CASSLVGTDLNTEAFF

clone size: few
V gene: TRBV29-1
J gene: TRBJ1-6
D gene: .
CDR3 DNA: TGCAGCGTTCAGGTCGGGGGGGCACCCCTCCACTTT
CDR3 protein: CSVQVGGAPLHF

clone size: few
V gene: TRBV4-3
J gene: TRBJ1-6
D gene: .
CDR3 DNA: TGCGCCAGCAGCCAAGGGGCAGATAATTCACCCCTCCACTTT
CDR3 protein: CASSQGADNSPLHF

clone size: .
V gene: TRBV12-3/TRBV12-4
J gene: TRBJ2-2
D gene: .
CDR3 DNA: TGTGCCAGCAGTTTGGACGGTGGGTGGGACACCGGGGAGCTGTTTTTT
CDR3 protein: CASSLDGGWDTGELFF

clone size: .
V gene: TRBV4-1
J gene: TRBJ2-2
D gene: TRBD1
CDR3 DNA: TGCGCCAGCAGCCTCTTCTCCGGGACAGGGGGCACCGGGGAGCTGTTTTTT
CDR3 protein: CASSLFSGTGGTGELFF

clone size: .
V gene: TRBV10-3
J gene: TRBJ1-6
D gene: .
CDR3 DNA: TGTGCCATCAGTGAGCTACATGGAAATTCACCCCTCCACTTT
CDR3 protein: CAISELHGNSPLHF

clone size: few
V gene: TRBV20-1
J gene: TRBJ2-3
D gene: .
CDR3 DNA: TGCAGTGCTACCGGGACCAGGGGCACAGATACGCAGTATTTT
CDR3 protein: CSATGTRGTDTQYF

clone size: few
V gene: TRBV9
J gene: TRBJ2-1
D gene: TRBD2
CDR3 DNA: TGTGCCAGCAGCGTAGGGGGGACTAGAGCGACCTACAATGAGCAGTTCTTC
CDR3 protein: CASSVGGTRATYNEQFF

clone size: few
V gene: TRBV7-2
J gene: TRBJ1-5
D gene: .
CDR3 DNA: TGTGCCAGCAGCGACAGAACCTATAGCAATCAGCCCCAGCATTTT
CDR3 protein: CASSDRTYSNQPQHF

clone size: .
V gene: TRBV12-3/TRBV12-4
J gene: TRBJ2-1
D gene: .
CDR3 DNA: TGTGCCAGCACCCCCATTGGGCCTTACAATGAGCAGTTCTTC
CDR3 protein: CASTPIGPYNEQFF

clone size: .
V gene: TRBV5-1
J gene: TRBJ2-1
D gene: .
CDR3 DNA: TGCGCCAGCAGCTGGGGGGTGGGAAATGAGCAGTTCTTC
CDR3 protein: CASSWGVGNEQFF

clone size: .
V gene: TRBV20-1
J gene: TRBJ2-3
D gene: .
CDR3 DNA: TGCAGTGCTCTGGATTATACCGATACGCAGTATTTT
CDR3 protein: CSALDYTDTQYF